This T cell receptor beta chain was observed in a study of OX40 agonist ivuxolimab in advanced cancers. Study overall: Ivuxolimab, an antibody acting as an agonist of OX40 (CD134), was used to treat patients.

People who had autoimmune disease history or systemic immunosuppression were excluded. V was pared by 1 base and J by 0 bases, with 9 bases between. Germline V CDR1 and CDR2: SGHDN, FVKESK. The CDR3 length is 15 residues. Repertoires were generated with immunoSEQ multiplex PCR, while TCRdb's copy carries only in-frame clones and drops some. The table lists around 90,000 clones, 87% of them singletons. The sample holds a few counts of this clone. The specimen comprised CD4+ or CD8+ T cells sorted from blood, sampled in a trial of the OX40 agonist ivuxolimab. The receptor was derived from an adult with an advanced solid tumor such as melanoma, head and neck, liver or kidney cancer. The rearrangement joins TRBV14 to TRBJ1-1; D ambiguous. The CDR3 protein is CASSQVSPLNTEAFF. CDR3 bases: TGTGCCAGCAGCCAAGTAAGTCCCCTGAACACTGAAGCTTTCTTT.